These 12 T cell receptor beta chains were sequenced from one sample in a study of cytomegalovirus exposure and HLA in healthy donors. PCR involved 60 Vbeta and 13 Jbeta primers. Repertoires were generated with immunoSEQ multiplex PCR, while TCRdb's copy carries only in-frame clones and drops some. The repertoire holds about 190,000 clones, with about nine tenths as singletons. Sequencing input: PBMCs. The receptors stem from a boy aged 2-9 years in good health and CMV-seronegative.

The chain employs TRBV2 and TRBJ1-4, with D perhaps matching TRBD1 (5 bases). There are 13 residues in the CDR3. V lost 6 bases and J lost 8, with 13 bases in between. Germline V gene data show CDR1 as SNHLY and CDR2 as FYNNEI. CDR3 sequence reads: CASRDGGSEKLFF. The CDR3 DNA is TGTGCCAGCAGGGACGGGGGGTCGGAAAAACTGTTTTTT.

The chain employs TRBV18 and TRBJ1-4; 8 bases map to TRBD1. The CDR3 contains 16 residues. The V gene end was trimmed by 4 bases and the J gene end by 8 bases; junction bases not matched to a gene: 12. CDR1 is KGHSH, CDR2 LQKENI, per germline. The CDR3 loop is CASSQGARTGLEKLFF. CDR3 nucleotide sequence: TGTGCCAGCTCACAGGGAGCCCGGACAGGGTTGGAAAAACTGTTTTTT.

This clone was picked up one time. The chain joins TRBV10-3 to TRBJ2-3, with TRBD2 matching over 7 bases. Germline V gene sequence: CDR1 ENHRY, CDR2 SYGVKD. The CDR3 is 14 residues long. J lost 5 bases, V lost 10 bases, and 12 bases had no gene match. This CDR3 is CATAPSGGRDTQYF. CDR3 coding DNA: TGTGCCACGGCGCCCTCGGGGGGTAGAGATACGCAGTATTTT.

This chain uses TRBV7-9 with TRBJ2-7, with 8 bases fitting TRBD1. The CDR3 sequence is 17 residues long. J was trimmed by 3 bases and V by 1 base; bases with no gene match: 11. Germline values: CDR1 SEHNR, CDR2 FQNEAQ (reference sequence). The CDR3 is CASSLDRRDRRNYEQYF. The DNA for the CDR3 is TGTGCCAGCAGCTTAGACCGCAGGGACAGGAGGAACTACGAGCAGTACTTC.

The chain has TRBV2 and TRBJ2-5; 16 bases agree with TRBD2. Germline loops: CDR1 SNHLY, CDR2 FYNNEI. The trim removed 5 bases at V and 5 bases at J, leaving 8 bases unmatched. This CDR3 contains 17 residues. CDR3: CASSYGTSGGARETQYF. The DNA of the CDR3 is TGTGCCAGCAGTTACGGGACTAGCGGGGGGGCTCGTGAGACCCAGTACTTC.

This clone was detected once. This chain links TRBV21-1 with TRBJ2-4; no check of the table's D call, TRBD2, against the DNA was made. TRBV21-1 is listed as a pseudogene. CDR3 length: 16 residues. The CDR3 protein is CASSNGDFLAKNIQYF. The DNA of the CDR3 is TGTGCCAGCAGCAACGGGGATTTCCTAGCCAAAAACATTCAGTACTTC.

The gene calls are TRBV19 and TRBJ1-2; 7 positions agree with TRBD1. V lost 5 bases, J lost 2 bases, and 5 bases stayed unmatched. CDR1 and CDR2 from the germline V gene are LNHDA and SQIVND (reference sequence). CDR3 length: 14 residues. The CDR3 region has the DNA TGTGCCAGTAGTTCAACAGGGGAGAACTATGGCTACACCTTC. This sequence encodes CASSSTGENYGYTF. Full variable domain (rest looked up from reference TRBV19 and TRBJ1-2): DGGITQSPKYLFRKEGQNVTLSCEQNLNHDAMYWYRQDPGQGLRLIYYSQIVNDFQKGDIAEGYSVSREKKESFPLTVTSAQKNPTAFYLCASSSTGENYGYTFGSGTRLTVV.

This clone came up once. The CDR3 protein is CASSLSWQGYEQYF. The CDR3 region has the DNA TGTGCCAGCAGTTTATCCTGGCAGGGCTACGAGCAGTACTTC. The gene calls are TRBV28 and TRBJ2-7; D is possibly TRBD1 (5 bases). Germline V gene sequence: CDR1 MDHEN, CDR2 SYDVKM. V gave up 1 base and J gave up 3 bases, with 10 bases separating them. CDR3 length: 14 amino acids.

The count of this clone is one. The chain carries TRBV6-5 and TRBJ1-1; 7 bases match TRBD1. The CDR3 has 14 amino acids. The ends lost 6 bases at V and 4 bases at J; junction bases unmatched: 8. Germline lookup yields CDR1 MNHEY and CDR2 SVGAGI. The CDR3: CASSQPRDSTEAFF. The CDR3, as DNA: TGTGCCAGCAGCCAACCTAGGGACAGCACTGAAGCTTTCTTT.

V is TRBV7-8 and J is TRBJ1-2; unclear D gene. The CDR3 consists of 14 residues. Trimming took off 5 bases at V and 4 bases at J, with 14 bases between the two ends. CDR1 is SGHVS, CDR2 FQNEAQ, per germline. CDR3 region: CASSPRVKAYGYTF. CDR3 DNA: TGTGCCAGCAGCCCGAGGGTTAAGGCCTATGGCTACACCTTC.

To note about this clone: Compared with germline, one end of the junction differs, possibly owing to a read error. As DNA, the CDR3 is TGTGCCAGCAGTATCGGACTAGCGGCCCCGAAGTTT. It translates to CASSIGLAAPKF. This rearrangement joins TRBV28 to TRBJ2-3; TRBD2 aligns across 10 bases. From germline, CDR1 is MDHEN and CDR2 SYDVKM. This CDR3 is built from 12 residues.

The J gene is TRBJ1-6, the V gene TRBV6-1, with D unresolved. V lost 8 bases and J lost 3, with 11 bases in between. The CDR3 runs to 14 residues. The germline V gene encodes CDR1 MNHNS and CDR2 SASEGT. The CDR3 here is CASARQGYNSPLHF. The DNA of the CDR3 is TGTGCCAGCGCCAGGCAAGGCTATAATTCACCCCTCCACTTT.